This T cell receptor beta chain is from a study of regulatory T cells in long-lasting Graves disease. Study summary: Persistence in Graves' disease required over 5 years of antithyroid drugs plus positive TSH receptor antibodies. Findings and caveats of the study: Newly diagnosed patients had higher TCR diversity than persistent Graves' patients did. Examination was confined to peripheral blood, excluding thyroid tissue.

This CDR3 has 14 residues. With 5 bases removed from V and 3 bases from J, the gap between germline ends came to 11 bases. The germline CDR1 and CDR2 sequences are KGHDR and SFDVKD. To note about this clonotype: Its target is unknown.

Assembly of TCR beta libraries relied on iRepertoire HTBI primers together with Arm-PCR of CDR3 regions. In TCRdb, the multiplex PCR reads were re-called with MiXCR into one record per CDR3 protein. Of roughly 500,000 distinct CDR3 sequences listed, roughly 21% are singletons. Time point given: persistent/refractory GD, antithyroid drugs over 5 years with positive TRAb. PBMC-derived RNA was used for the TCR library. Diagnosis followed American Thyroid Association guidelines for Graves' disease. The sequence came from a female donor with Graves disease. Sequencing was performed on peripheral blood mononuclear cells (PBMCs), taken when the disease was refractory, from a patient treated with antithyroid drugs. V gene TRBV24-1 combines with J gene TRBJ2-3; unclear D gene. The CDR3 reads CATSANSVTDTQYF. The CDR3 DNA reads TGTGCCACCAGTGCTAACAGCGTTACAGATACGCAGTATTTT.